The T cell receptor beta chain described here comes from a study of blood T cell repertoires in COVID-19. Background on the study: The origin of the acute and convalescent COVID-19 samples was the United States, Italy and Spain. Sample material is recorded as cDNA or gDNA derived from T cells, B-cell-depleted T cells, or PBMCs.

Germline V gene data show CDR1 as LNHDA and CDR2 as SQIVND (reference sequence). The V gene end was trimmed by 5 bases and the J gene end by 2 bases; junction bases not matched to a gene: 9. The CDR3 contains 16 residues. This clone was counted ten times or more. The method was immunoSEQ multiplex PCR; TCRdb's version includes in-frame clones alone and lacks a portion of them. The sample consists of about 120,000 clones, less than 75% of them appearing once. The chain couples TRBV19 to TRBJ1-3, with 7 bases aligning to TRBD1. The receptor was isolated from a human donor with acute or convalescent COVID-19. The donor label of this sample is uncertain. The source material was peripheral blood. CDR3 sequence: CASSPLPGTAGNTIYF. The CDR3 coding sequence is TGTGCCAGTAGTCCCCTCCCCGGGACAGCTGGAAACACCATATATTTT.